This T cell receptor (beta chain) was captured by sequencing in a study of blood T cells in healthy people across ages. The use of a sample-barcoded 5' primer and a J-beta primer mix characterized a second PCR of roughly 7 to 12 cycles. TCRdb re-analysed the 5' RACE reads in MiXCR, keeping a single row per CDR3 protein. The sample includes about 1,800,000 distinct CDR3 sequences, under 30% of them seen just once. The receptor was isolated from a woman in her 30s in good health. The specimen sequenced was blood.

This CDR3 reads CSARHGGSGYNEQFF. The CDR3, as DNA: TGCAGTGCTAGACACGGGGGGAGCGGGTACAATGAGCAGTTCTTC. This chain connects TRBV20-1 to TRBJ2-1; 7 bases agree with TRBD2. The CDR3 loop spans 15 amino acids. CDR1 is DFQATT and CDR2 is SNEGSKA in the germline V gene (reference sequence). Trimming at V came to 2 bases and at J to 4 bases, leaving 8 bases not matched to a gene.